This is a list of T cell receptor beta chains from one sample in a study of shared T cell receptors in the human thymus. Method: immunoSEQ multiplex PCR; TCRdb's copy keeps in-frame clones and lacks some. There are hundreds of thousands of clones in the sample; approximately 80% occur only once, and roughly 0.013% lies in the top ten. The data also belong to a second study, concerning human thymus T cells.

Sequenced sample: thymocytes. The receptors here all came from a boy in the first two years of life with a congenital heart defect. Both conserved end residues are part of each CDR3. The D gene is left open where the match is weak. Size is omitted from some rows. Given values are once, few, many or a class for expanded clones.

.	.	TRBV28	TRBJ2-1	CASRSNPYNEQFF	TGTGCCAGCAGGTCTAACCCTTACAATGAGCAGTTCTTC
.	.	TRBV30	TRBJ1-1	CAWTSRTEAFF	TGTGCCTGGACGAGTCGCACTGAAGCTTTCTTT
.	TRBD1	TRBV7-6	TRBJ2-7	CASGPFWDSTYEQYF	TGTGCCAGCGGCCCGTTCTGGGACAGTACCTACGAGCAGTACTTC
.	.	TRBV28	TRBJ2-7	CASSRDFSYEQYF	TGTGCCAGTAGCCGGGACTTCTCCTACGAGCAGTACTTC
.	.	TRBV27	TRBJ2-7	CASSLSMAGSTYEQYF	TGTGCCAGCAGTTTATCGATGGCGGGATCTACCTACGAGCAGTACTTC
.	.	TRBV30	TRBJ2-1	CAWSVSVDEQFF	TGTGCCTGGAGTGTTAGTGTGGATGAGCAGTTCTTC
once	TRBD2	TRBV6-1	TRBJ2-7	CASTSPGLAGYEQYF	TGTGCCAGCACCAGTCCGGGACTAGCGGGCTACGAGCAGTACTTC
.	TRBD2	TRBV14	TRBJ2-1	CASSQVAGRNEQFF	TGTGCCAGCAGCCAAGTCGCCGGGAGGAATGAGCAGTTCTTC
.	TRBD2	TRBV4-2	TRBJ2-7	CASSHLPGLAGVLQTYEQYF	TGTGCCAGCAGCCACCTACCGGGACTAGCGGGGGTACTTCAAACCTACGAGCAGTACTTC
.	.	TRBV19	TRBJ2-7	CASSRAQAREDEQYF	TGTGCCAGTAGTAGAGCGCAGGCCAGGGAGGACGAGCAGTACTTC
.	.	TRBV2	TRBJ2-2	CASNLRNTGELFF	TGTGCCAGCAACCTACGAAACACCGGGGAGCTGTTTTTT